This TCR beta chain was recorded in a study of shared T cell receptors in the human thymus. Trimming removed 3 bases at V and 0 bases at J, with 27 bases between. CDR3 length: 22 amino acids. Per germline, CDR1 LGHNA and CDR2 YSLEER. Repertoires were generated with immunoSEQ multiplex PCR, while TCRdb's copy carries only in-frame clones and drops some. The sample holds around 730,000 clones, 80% to 90% seen once. The sample was also reused in another study, on human thymus T cells. Turning to that study: Resected material from corrective heart surgery provided the thymus tissue analysed. Thymic and blood repertoires showed apparently biased V and J gene usage. Related work found strong thymic repertoire overlap between unrelated individuals.

The sequenced material came from thymocytes. The chain carries TRBV4-3 and TRBJ2-6; tentatively, D is TRBD2 (6 bases). This TCR was sampled from a girl under three years old with a congenital heart defect. CDR3 DNA: TGCGCCAGCAGCCAGAGCCCAGCCGGGAGCTACGGGGGTCCCTCTGGGGCCAACGTCCTGACTTTC. Protein sequence: CASSQSPAGSYGGPSGANVLTF.